This T cell receptor (beta chain) was identified in a study of Tregs in tolerant kidney transplant recipients. Turning to this clone: Antigen unknown.

The nonmyeloablative bone marrow transplants came from related graft donors, with transient mixed chimerism. Thawed PBMCs were FACS-sorted into unstimulated CD4+CD25+CD127- regulatory T cells, CD4+CD25- non-regulatory cells, CD4 and CD8 cells. Libraries were prepared by immunoSEQ multiplex PCR; TCRdb keeps only in-frame clonotypes and omits some of them. Counted here are tens of thousands of clones, around 90% occurring once; the ten biggest clones make up 13% to 15%. Study outcomes and limitations: Few patients were studied, so findings need validation in larger groups.

This specimen was CD8+ T cells from blood (PBMCs), taken 24 months after the transplant. The TCR originated in a human patient who received a combined kidney and bone marrow transplant. Some T cells may trace back to the graft donor.

The CDR3 nucleotides read TGTGCCAGCAGCCCAACCACTGGGAGGGGGGGCCCCGATACGCAGTATTTT. It specifies CASSPTTGRGGPDTQYF. The chain links TRBV9 to TRBJ2-3, with D possibly being TRBD2 (7 bases). The CDR3 runs to 17 residues. Germline CDR1 and CDR2: SGDLS and YYNGEE. V was trimmed by 4 bases and J by 6 bases, leaving 24 bases between them.